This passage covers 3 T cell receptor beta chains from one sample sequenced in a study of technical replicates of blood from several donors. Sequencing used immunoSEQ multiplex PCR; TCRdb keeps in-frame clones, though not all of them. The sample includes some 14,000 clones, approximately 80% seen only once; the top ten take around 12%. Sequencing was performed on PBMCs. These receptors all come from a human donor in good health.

The CDR3 coding sequence is TGTGCCAGCAGCTTCAATAGCGGGACCCAAGAGACCCAGTACTTC. It encodes CASSFNSGTQETQYF. The chain combines TRBV7-3 with TRBJ2-5; TRBD2 matches at 8 bases. This CDR3 has 15 amino acids. Trimming at V came to 3 bases and at J to 1 base, leaving 4 bases not matched to a gene. The germline V gene has CDR1 SGHTA and CDR2 FQGTGA.

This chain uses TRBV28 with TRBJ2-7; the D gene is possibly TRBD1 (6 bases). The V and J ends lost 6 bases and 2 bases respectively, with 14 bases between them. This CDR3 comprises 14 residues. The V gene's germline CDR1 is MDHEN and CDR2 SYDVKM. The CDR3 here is CASSGTGTPYEQYF. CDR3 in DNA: TGTGCCAGCAGCGGAACCGGGACACCCTACGAGCAGTACTTC.

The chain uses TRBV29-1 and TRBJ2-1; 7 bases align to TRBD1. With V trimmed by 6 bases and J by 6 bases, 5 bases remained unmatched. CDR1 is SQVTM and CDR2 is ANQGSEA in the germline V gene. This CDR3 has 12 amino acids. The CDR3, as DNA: TGCAGCGTCTTAGACAGGGTCAATGAGCAGTTCTTC. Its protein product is CSVLDRVNEQFF.